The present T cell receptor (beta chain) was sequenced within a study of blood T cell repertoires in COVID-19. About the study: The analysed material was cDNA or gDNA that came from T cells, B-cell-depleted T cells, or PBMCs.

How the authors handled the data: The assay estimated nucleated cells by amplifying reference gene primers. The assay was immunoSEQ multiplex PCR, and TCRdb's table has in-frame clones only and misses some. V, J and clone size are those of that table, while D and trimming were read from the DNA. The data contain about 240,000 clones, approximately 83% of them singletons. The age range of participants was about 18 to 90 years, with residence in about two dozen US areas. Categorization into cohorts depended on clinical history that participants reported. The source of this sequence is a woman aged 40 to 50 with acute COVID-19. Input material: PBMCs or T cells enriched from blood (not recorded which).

CDR3: CASSLDFRGSDEKLFF. The CDR3 DNA sequence: TGTGCCAGCAGCTTGGATTTCAGGGGTTCGGATGAAAAACTGTTTTTT. The genes are TRBV5-4 and TRBJ1-4; tentatively, D is TRBD1 (6 bases). Deletions cut 0 bases from V and 6 bases from J, with 15 bases between. This CDR3 spans 16 amino acids. Germline V gene lookup returns CDR1 SGHNT and CDR2 YYREEE (reference sequence).